The following is a TCR beta chain sequence with its context. This entry belongs to a study of technical replicates of blood from several donors. The table came from immunoSEQ multiplex PCR; TCRdb's copy has only in-frame clones and leaves some out. The sample has 60,000 to 65,000 clones; around 88% are singletons. The CDR3 loop spans 14 amino acids. In germline, CDR1 is SGHAT, CDR2 FQNNGV. V was shortened by 0 bases and J by 7 bases, with 9 bases between the two germline ends. The J gene is TRBJ2-2, the V gene TRBV11-2, with D unresolved. The sample taken for sequencing was PBMCs. This clonotype was sampled from a human donor in good health. Some clones in this sample may be carry-over from other donors' samples. The CDR3 coding sequence is TGTGCCAGCAGCTTAGACTCCTCTGTCGGGGAGCTGTTTTTT. Translated, it gives CASSLDSSVGELFF.